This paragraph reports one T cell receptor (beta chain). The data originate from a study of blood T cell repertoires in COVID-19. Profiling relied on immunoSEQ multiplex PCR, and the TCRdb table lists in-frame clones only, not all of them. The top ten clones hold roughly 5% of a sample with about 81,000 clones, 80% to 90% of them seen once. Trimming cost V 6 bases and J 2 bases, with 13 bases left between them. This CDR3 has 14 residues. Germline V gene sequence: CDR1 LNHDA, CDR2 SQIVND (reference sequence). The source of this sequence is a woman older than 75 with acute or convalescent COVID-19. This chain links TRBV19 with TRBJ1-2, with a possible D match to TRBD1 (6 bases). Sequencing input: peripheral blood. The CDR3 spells CASRLNQGNYGYTF. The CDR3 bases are TGTGCCAGTAGACTCAACCAGGGGAACTATGGCTACACCTTC.